These 19 T cell receptor beta chains came from one sample sequenced in a study of T cell repertoires in cytomegalovirus infection. Antigen specificity for these receptors is unknown. In TCRdb, the reads were re-called with MiXCR into one record per CDR3 protein. The table includes 900,000 to 950,000 distinct CDR3 sequences, less than 35% detected once. The sequencing here drew on cultured CD8+ T cells from PBMCs, taken from culture after CMV antigen stimulation. Receptors were obtained from a human donor in good health (CMV status not recorded). Some clones in this sample may be carry-over from other donors' samples.

The genes are TRBV7-9 and TRBJ1-1; D possibly corresponds to TRBD1 (6 bases). V dropped 4 bases and J dropped 5 bases, with 11 bases sitting between them. From germline, CDR1 is SEHNR and CDR2 FQNEAQ (reference sequence). This CDR3 has 13 residues. The CDR3 bases are TGTGCCAGCAGCTCCCAGGGGCGGACTGAAGCTTTCTTT. Its protein product is CASSSQGRTEAFF.

The chain links TRBV19 to TRBJ1-5; D is possibly TRBD1 (6 bases). The CDR3 is made up of 14 amino acids. Trimming took 6 bases from V and 5 from J, leaving 14 bases between them. The germline V gene has CDR1 LNHDA and CDR2 SQIVND (reference sequence). The CDR3 region is CASRTWEGDQPQHF. CDR3 nucleotides: TGTGCCAGTAGAACGTGGGAGGGGGATCAGCCCCAGCATTTT.

The chain links TRBV7-9 to TRBJ2-1; 9 bases agree with TRBD2. Trimming cost V 1 base and J 4 bases; bases outside gene matches: 5. The CDR3 sequence is 16 residues long. Germline CDR1 and CDR2: SEHNR and FQNEAQ (reference sequence). The CDR3 loop is CASSLGPSGVYNEQFF. The CDR3 nucleotides read TGTGCCAGCAGCTTAGGGCCTAGCGGGGTTTACAATGAGCAGTTCTTC.

This clonotype was observed at least ten times. The chain has TRBV7-9 and TRBJ2-2, with D perhaps being TRBD1 or TRBD2 (5 bases each). CDR1 SEHNR and CDR2 FQNEAQ come from the germline V gene (reference sequence). This CDR3 contains 16 residues. Trimming took 5 bases from V and 3 from J, leaving 16 bases between them. The DNA of the CDR3 is TGTGCCAGCAGCCCCCCCCGGGGCGCGGACACCGGGGAGCTGTTTTTT. Protein sequence: CASSPPRGADTGELFF.

The rearrangement joins TRBV4-1 to TRBJ1-2; 8 nucleotides line up with TRBD1. The germline V gene has CDR1 MGHRA and CDR2 YSYEKL. The CDR3 totals 16 residues. The trim removed 3 bases at V and 4 bases at J, leaving 10 bases unmatched. DNA for the CDR3: TGCGCCAGCAGCCAGGAGGCGGGACAGGTCGTCTATGGCTACACCTTC. It is translated as CASSQEAGQVVYGYTF.

There are many counts of this clonotype. In DNA, the CDR3 is TGTGCCAGCAGCTTAGGGGCGATAGAGCTGTTTTTT. This codes for CASSLGAIELFF. V and J are TRBV7-6 and TRBJ2-2; D is unresolved. The CDR3 has 12 amino acids. Germline V gene sequence: CDR1 SGHVS, CDR2 FNYEAQ. Trimming took 1 base from V and 11 from J, leaving 8 bases between them.

V usage is TRBV9 and J usage is TRBJ2-1; a weak D match, TRBD2 (7 bases). The CDR3 length is 15 residues. The V and J ends lost 4 bases and 8 bases respectively, with 19 bases between them. Germline assignment: CDR1 SGDLS and CDR2 YYNGEE. Here the CDR3 DNA reads TGTGCCAGCAGCCCCCCACCGGGGGGCCTCGATGAGCAGTTCTTC. It is translated as CASSPPPGGLDEQFF.

This clonotype was counted a few times. J is TRBJ1-1 and V is TRBV10-3; a weak D match, TRBD1 (5 bases). The germline V gene encodes CDR1 ENHRY and CDR2 SYGVKD. Trimming cost V 0 bases and J 1 base, with 12 bases left between them. The CDR3 runs 16 residues. The CDR3 DNA is TGTGCCATCAGTGAGTCGACAGAGGCCAGGAACACTGAAGCTTTCTTT. It is translated as CAISESTEARNTEAFF.

V and J are TRBV20-1 and TRBJ1-5; tentatively, D is TRBD1 (6 bases). CDR1 is DFQATT, CDR2 SNEGSKA, per germline (reference sequence). Trimming cost V 3 bases and J 1 base, with 10 bases left between them. The CDR3 length is 14 residues. The CDR3 nucleotides are TGCAGTGCTAGCCGGGACACCAGCAATCAGCCCCAGCATTTT. It is translated as CSASRDTSNQPQHF.

The rearrangement uses TRBV7-9 and TRBJ1-2, with a tentative D call TRBD1 (5 bases). Germline V gene data show CDR1 as SEHNR and CDR2 as FQNEAQ (reference sequence). Deletions cut 4 bases from V and 8 bases from J, with 11 bases between. This CDR3 is built from 12 residues. CDR3 amino acids: CASSSGEGGYTF. Written as DNA, the CDR3 is TGTGCCAGCAGCTCGGGGGAGGGAGGCTACACCTTC.

There are a few counts of this clonotype. The chain is built from TRBV9 and TRBJ1-1; the match to TRBD1 covers 9 bases. The CDR3 covers 15 residues. Germline lookup yields CDR1 SGDLS and CDR2 YYNGEE. V was pared by 3 bases and J by 4 bases, with 7 bases of the junction left unmatched. CDR3 sequence (DNA): TGTGCCAGCAGCGGACGACAGGGGGGGATCACTGAAGCTTTCTTT. Amino acid sequence: CASSGRQGGITEAFF.

This clonotype was counted once. The chain recombines TRBV27 with TRBJ2-5; D gene unclear. Trimming left V 5 bases short and J 5 bases short, with 15 bases between. Germline lookup yields CDR1 MNHEY and CDR2 SMNVEV (reference sequence). The CDR3 sequence is 14 residues long. CDR3 bases: TGTGCCAGCAGTCCCACTACCCGCCCGGAGACCCAGTACTTC. This gives the protein CASSPTTRPETQYF.

This clonotype turned up a few times. The V call is TRBV6-1, the J call TRBJ1-2; D is possibly TRBD1 (5 bases). The CDR3 totals 15 residues. V was cut by 0 bases and J by 2 bases, with 10 bases left in between. CDR1 is MNHNS, CDR2 SASEGT, per germline. The CDR3 nucleotides read TGTGCCAGCAGTGAAGCGCCCGGGGGGAACTATGGCTACACCTTC. This encodes CASSEAPGGNYGYTF.

This clonotype was counted a few times. The chain recombines TRBV12-3 or TRBV12-4 with TRBJ1-2; 8 nucleotides align to TRBD1. There are 14 residues in the CDR3. The V and J ends lost 6 bases and 5 bases, in that order; junction bases with no gene match: 8. CDR3 in amino acids: CASRAGTGEYGYTF. The CDR3 region has the DNA TGTGCCAGCAGGGCCGGGACAGGAGAATATGGCTACACCTTC.

This clonotype has only a few counts. The gene calls are TRBV18 and TRBJ1-2; possible D gene TRBD1, 5 bases. CDR1 KGHSH and CDR2 LQKENI come from the germline V gene. This CDR3 contains 18 residues. Trimming cost V 2 bases and J 5 bases, with 24 bases left between them. The CDR3 loop reads CASSPGRGGTYVRYGYTF. DNA for the CDR3: TGTGCCAGCTCACCAGGTCGTGGAGGGACCTATGTACGATATGGCTACACCTTC.

J is TRBJ2-3 and V is TRBV9; 8 positions match TRBD1. Germline V gene sequence: CDR1 SGDLS, CDR2 YYNGEE. V lost 3 bases and J lost 4; bases outside the gene matches: 10. The CDR3 consists of 16 residues. The CDR3 spells CASSALQGARADTQYF. CDR3 DNA: TGTGCCAGCAGCGCTCTGCAGGGGGCGCGTGCAGATACGCAGTATTTT.

This chain links TRBV12-5 with TRBJ2-1; D is unresolved. This CDR3 is 14 amino acids long. The V and J ends lost 7 bases and 4 bases respectively, with 14 bases between them. In germline, CDR1 is LGHNT, CDR2 FRNRAP. The CDR3 here is CASAPLGPYNEQFF. Here the CDR3 DNA reads TGTGCTAGTGCCCCCCTGGGCCCGTACAATGAGCAGTTCTTC.

This clonotype was seen more than once but under ten times. This chain uses TRBV7-2 with TRBJ2-1; 11 positions match TRBD2. Germline-derived CDR1 and CDR2 are SGHTA and FQGNSA. Trimming cost V 7 bases and J 4 bases; bases outside gene matches: 6. The CDR3 consists of 15 residues. CDR3 amino acids: CASNKLAGVYNEQFF. DNA of the CDR3: TGTGCCAGCAACAAACTAGCGGGGGTGTACAATGAGCAGTTCTTC.

The V call is TRBV6-6, the J call TRBJ1-6, with D unclear. Trimming shortened V by 5 bases and J by 2 bases, and 10 bases separated the two germline ends. The CDR3 totals 15 residues. CDR1 and CDR2 from the germline V gene are MNHNY and SVGAGI (reference sequence). CDR3 amino acids: CASSQFSPYNSPLHF. The CDR3 region has the DNA TGTGCCAGCAGTCAGTTTTCCCCCTATAATTCACCCCTCCACTTT.